The subject of this entry is one T cell receptor (beta chain). This clone's antigen is unknown. There are no base qualities to consult, and no much larger clone falls within one base. The data originate from a study of cytomegalovirus exposure and HLA in healthy donors (dated by TCRdb to about 2017). For the study in its entirety: According to an earlier analysis of 550 to 750 of the donors, 200 million or so T cells yielded roughly 110 million unique TCR beta sequences and about 280 Gb of sequence data. In an earlier analysis of over 550 of the donors, high-throughput TCR beta sequencing was used to judge whether each TCR beta V gene segment behaved as functional or pseudogenic. The later analysis used no new phenotypic data to find candidate immune exposures, relying instead on TCR beta sequences and their occurrence across donors. To predict cytomegalovirus infection status, the study combined high-throughput TCR immunosequencing, statistical association of individual TCRs with disease status, and machine learning. Among 300 to 450 genotyped donors of the cohort, an average of about 240,000 unique TCR beta nucleotide sequences were sequenced per donor, around 18% of them non-productive. A later analysis re-examined previously published TCR beta repertoires from several hundred donors and added high-resolution HLA genotyping to investigate patterns of TCR occurrence. HLA typing included class I and class II loci at four-digit resolution. Typing coverage differed by locus: A, B, C, DRB1 and DQB1 were typed in roughly 629-640 donors, DQA1 in about 560, DPA1 in approximately 610, and DPB1 in just under 490. Using immunosequencing, the study profiled T cell repertoires from 666 subjects and related those repertoires to cytomegalovirus serostatus. The study aimed to test whether signatures of past pathogen exposure could be identified by cataloging public T cell receptors. Among the approximately 430 genotyped donors, approximately 77% belonged to the genetic ancestry cluster associated with self-reported Caucasian donors. All discovery cohort repertoires had been generated using a single sequencing platform. An early release covering roughly 600 HLA-typed donors comprised about 310 gigabases of sequencing data and 65 million to 100 million unique TCR sequences. In a later genetic analysis, genome-wide SNP genotypes for about three fifths of the roughly 670 donors were used, and that subset was treated as a discovery cohort. In addition to the first cohort of 666 subjects, a separate validation cohort of under 150 different subjects was used. A handful of DR-DQ haplotypes were handled as single units for association and clustering because linkage in the cohort was strong. Donor age, sex, ethnicity and CMV serostatus were compiled together with the repertoire data.

Relative to germline, V is missing 6 bases and J is missing 0 bases, with 6 bases of the junction outside any gene match. The CDR3, cysteine through phenylalanine, is 17 amino acids long. Of the read, only the CDR3 DNA is kept; its 51 bases are in frame from base 1. CDR1 and CDR2, per the germline V gene, are SNHLY and FYNNEI. Results and caveats for the whole study, not just this receptor: A further reported finding was that TCR beta sequences accurately predicted the HLA-A and HLA-B alleles for most subjects in the first cohort. In a later analysis, HLA-associated TCR beta chains were found to be more clonally expanded and to have lower generation probabilities than equally common non-associated chains. Fewer than 20 rarely observed V segments, including chromosome 9 orphons, were excluded from the earlier analysis of approximately 600 of the donors because counts were too low. Correlated functional status among segregating V segments might be attributable to linkage disequilibrium, but an unknown experimental factor could not be ruled out. In the study, approximately 160 TCR beta chains were listed as associated with cytomegalovirus. Because the 87-base-pair reads could not distinguish some IMGT-functional V segments, including TRBV6-2 and TRBV6-3, those segments were excluded. Compared with the roughly 720-donor mean, donors in an Asian-associated ancestry cluster had fewer N-insertions in productive TCRs, according to a later genetic analysis. In a later analysis, the rate of TCR association differed among HLA loci, with DRB1 alleles having the most associated TCRs and HLA-C alleles having the fewest. According to the authors, the approach could potentially be generalized to other disease states and immunological phenotypes. According to a later analysis, parvovirus B19, influenza, CMV and Epstein-Barr virus appeared linked to several top co-occurrence clusters. In a later analysis, more than 15,000 TCR beta sequences were associated with specific HLA alleles at a false discovery rate of 0.05. CMV serostatus was the only immune exposure information available for the cohort. V-gene and J-gene trimming of TCR beta chains was associated with a missense DCLRE1C variant in a later genetic analysis, and the association was replicated in an independent cohort. HLA typing was unavailable for some donors at each locus, so association tests used only the typed subset. When HLA alleles, especially DR and DQ, strongly co-occurred, TCR associations were difficult to assign to individual alleles. Most CMV-associated TCR beta chains appeared to be HLA-restricted in a later analysis, and the HLA associations seemed to be driven largely by CMV exposure. The classifier was reported to diagnose cytomegalovirus status with high specificity and sensitivity in both the original cohort and the validation cohort. In vitro tests confirmed that a few of the cytomegalovirus-associated TCR beta chains recognize cytomegalovirus antigens. An earlier analysis of 450 to 750 of the donors showed that most TCR beta V segments appeared in productive rearrangements either about 87% or about 30% of the time, which broadly matched IMGT annotations. Presence/absence analyses assumed roughly uniform sequencing depth across donors, an assumption that may not hold. The sequencing pipeline was judged likely to have produced a cluster of highly shared sequence variants as a technical artifact. This cohort had only TCR beta chains sequenced, and the lack of alpha or paired-chain data limited which features could be detected. Most TCR sequences were observed very rarely across donors, whereas some public TCRs were present in many individuals.

The cohort comprised 550 to 700 healthy bone marrow donors. Cohort members were all nominally healthy when sampled, although unrecorded immune exposures were likely present. The donor tested CMV seropositive, placing the donor among the 250 to 350 seropositive members of the cohort. A peripheral blood sample was provided by each donor, and peripheral blood mononuclear cells were used for TCR beta sequencing. The Qiagen DNeasy Blood Extraction Kit was used to extract genomic DNA from the blood cell samples. Library preparation used the immunoSEQ multiplex PCR assay. The multiplex PCR relied on a mix of 60 forward primers for TCR Vbeta segments and 13 reverse primers for TCR Jbeta segments. Amplification of the CDR3 region of rearranged TCR beta genes was performed with a multiplex PCR assay on genomic DNA. On the Illumina HiSeq System, the amplified TCR beta libraries were sequenced as 87-base-pair reads. In the authors' own workflow: A later analysis tallied tens of millions of unique TCR beta chains across the 666 repertoires, and around 10 million of those chains were shared by two or more donors. Raw reads were error-corrected and collapsed into unique sequences with a nearest-neighbor algorithm that merged closely related sequences to remove PCR and sequencing errors. Alignment of CDR3 sequences to IMGT reference sequences was used to assign V, D and J gene segments. For a sequence to be retained, at least a six-nucleotide match to both a V gene segment and a J gene segment was required. Rearrangements were classified as productive when the CDR3 lacked stop codons and remained in frame with V and J, and all other rearrangements were classified as non-productive. Following IMGT convention, CDR3 was defined as the stretch from the second conserved V-encoded cysteine up to the conserved J-encoded phenylalanine. Sequences without an unambiguous match to a single V gene segment were excluded from the earlier analysis of about 600 of the donors. An earlier analysis of 587 of the donors called V segments functional above 56.7% productive rearrangements and segregating when the between-donor standard deviation exceeded 5%. A statistical classification framework was built to diagnose cytomegalovirus status from the catalog of TCR beta chain sequences. In a later analysis, TCR nucleotide sequences were compared against IMGT/GENE-DB human TR gene sequences so that V and J genes could be assigned. In a later analysis, CDR3 sequences and most-parsimonious VDJ recombination scenarios were assigned using the TCRdist pipeline. In a later analysis, each TCR beta chain was defined by its CDR3 amino acid sequence together with its V-gene family, and reads without a unique V-gene family were excluded. A later analysis removed 592 highly shared, low-generation-probability nucleotide sequences to deal with suspected cross-contamination and a sequencing artifact. In a later analysis, a clonal expansion index was calculated for each public chain from normalized within-repertoire ranks of inferred template counts. In a later analysis, generation probabilities were computed using a VDJ recombination model fitted to out-of-frame rearrangements, and the results were checked against IGoR. In a later analysis, TCR-TCR, TCR-HLA and TCR-CMV co-occurrence was scored with hypergeometric tests, and a repertoire-size bias correction was applied to TCR pairs. False discovery rates were estimated in a later analysis by permuting HLA or CMV assignments 20 times. In a later analysis, co-occurring TCRs were grouped with DBSCAN, and TCRdist sequence similarity was added when clustering was performed within HLA-allele-positive subsets. For co-occurrence clustering, repertoires with fewer than 30,000 or more than 120,000 public chains were excluded, along with about five repertoires with anomalous nucleotide sharing. TCRdb stores this immuneACCESS table with in-frame sequences only. Part of the clones is absent; in the studies checked, under half of the shortfall reflects unresolved V genes, and no reason is known for the rest. The V and J calls and the clone size are those of that table, but D and trimming were determined from the DNA. The sample data list around 120,000 clones, and over 60% of these were observed just once. The ten largest clones take up roughly 4.9% of the sample.

Sequencing was done on a sample of PBMCs. This TCR came from a female donor in good health and CMV-seropositive. The chain is assembled from TRBV2 and TRBJ2-5, with TRBD2 identical over 14 junction bases. The CDR3 has the sequence CASRGTSGGPYQETQYF. The sequenced DNA is TGTGCCAGCAGGGGGACTAGCGGGGGACCTTACCAAGAGACCCAGTACTTC.